The sequence of this T cell receptor (beta chain) was determined in a study of T-cell reconstitution after alpha-beta-depleted transplantation in children (dated by TCRdb to about 2016). Regarding the study in general: Using TCR repertoire profiling, the study followed T-cell immune reconstitution in a quantitative way in children after TCRalphabeta/CD19-depleted allogeneic hematopoietic cell transplantation. Points the paper makes about the study in general: The apparently early alphabetaT-cell count recovery about two months after transplant was reportedly dependent on only several hundred rapidly expanded clones derived from non-depleted graft cells. In some patients, the high TCRbeta diversity seen at day 60 was put down to recipient T cells and intrathymic progenitors that had survived conditioning. Over subsequent months, a decline in hyperexpanded clone frequencies was noted, and after one year, T-cell counts and TCRbeta diversity were mostly ascribed to newly produced T cells.

In the case of this clonotype: The clone's antigen remains unknown. Per-base qualities were not stored, and no clone one base away is much larger.

The CDR3 runs 11 residues from the cysteine to the phenylalanine. The only DNA kept is the CDR3, 33 bases in frame from the first base. Sequences SQVTM (CDR1) and ANQGSEA (CDR2) are obtained from the germline V gene. V is cut by 5 bases and J by 8 bases, and the space between the germline ends is 12 bases. Libraries came from PCR. Sequenced using an Illumina HiSeq 2500. To normalize quantification of the TCRbeta repertoire, the TCR libraries were built with molecular barcoding that relied on unique molecular identifiers. TCRdb reworked the public reads: Q25 trimming with fastp, MiXCR clone assembly, productive beta chains retained. Each CDR3 protein appears once, grouped with its most common genes and DNA. For this sample there are about 900,000 distinct CDR3 sequences; less than 30% appear just once. The top ten constitute roughly 27% of the sample. The meaning of the sample's treatment or condition label: allogeneic hematopoietic cell transplantation with graft depleted of TCRalphabeta T cells and CD19 B cells. Transplant recipients were children who received TCRalphabeta/CD19-depleted allogeneic hematopoietic cell grafts.

The chain uses TRBV29-1 and TRBJ1-2; a confident D gene designation cannot be given. The sample was PBMCs, mostly from graft donor cells, taken 360 days after TCRalphabeta/CD19-depleted stem cell transplant. The sequence was obtained from a boy in the first two years of life who had a stem cell transplant for SCID, so the T cells may come from the graft donor. The CDR3 amino acid sequence is: CSVSQVVGYTF. Read as DNA, the sequence is TGCAGCGTTTCCCAGGTTGTCGGCTACACCTTC.